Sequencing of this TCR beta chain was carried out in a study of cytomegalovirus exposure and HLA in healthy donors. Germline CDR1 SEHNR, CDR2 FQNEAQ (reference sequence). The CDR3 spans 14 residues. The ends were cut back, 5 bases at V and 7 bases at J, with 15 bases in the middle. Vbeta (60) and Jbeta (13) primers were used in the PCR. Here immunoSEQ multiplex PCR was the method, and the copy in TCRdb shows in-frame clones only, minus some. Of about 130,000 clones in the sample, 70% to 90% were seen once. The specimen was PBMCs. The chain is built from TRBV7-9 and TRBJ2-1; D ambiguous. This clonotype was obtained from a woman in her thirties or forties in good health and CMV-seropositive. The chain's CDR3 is CASSPRGARNEQFF. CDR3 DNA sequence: TGTGCCAGCAGCCCTAGAGGAGCGAGAAATGAGCAGTTCTTC.